This TCR beta chain was documented in a study of cytomegalovirus exposure and HLA in healthy donors. This clone was recorded only once. The antigen is undetermined. V shed 5 bases and J 10 bases; nucleotides not matched to a gene: 13. Per the germline V gene, CDR1 is SGHNT and CDR2 is YYREEE (reference sequence). The CDR3 extends over 14 amino acids. Study-wide findings and caveats: Specificity of three CMV-associated chains for CMV antigens was verified in vitro.

Profiling relied on immunoSEQ multiplex PCR, and the TCRdb table lists in-frame clones only, not all of them. The sample shows about 180,000 clones, 86% of them seen only once. The sequence was obtained from a man between 18 and 29 years old in good health and CMV-seropositive. V gene TRBV5-4 combines with J gene TRBJ1-1; TRBD1 matches at 8 bases. The sequencing input was PBMCs. This CDR3 is CASSPGQGSRTAFF. As DNA, the CDR3 is TGTGCCAGCAGTCCCGGACAGGGATCTAGGACAGCTTTCTTT. Full variable domain (missing parts from reference TRBV5-4 and TRBJ1-1): ETGVTQSPTHLIKTRGQQVTLRCSSQSGHNTVSWYQQALGQGPQFIFQYYREEENGRGNFPPRFSGLQFPNYSSELNVNALELDDSALYLCASSPGQGSRTAFFGQGTRLTVV.